These 6 T cell receptor beta chains were sequenced from one sample in a study of CD8 T cells in Susac syndrome (dated by TCRdb to the late 2010s). Library preparation used the immunoSEQ multiplex PCR assay. RNA was extracted using the RNeasy kit, and about 0.5 to 1 microgram was reverse transcribed with random hexamers. TCRdb reanalyzed the raw reads on its own, using fastp at Q25 for trimming and MiXCR for clone calling, and kept in-frame beta chains. CDR3 protein sequences are deduplicated, and each keeps its most common genes and DNA. Across this sample there are approximately 180,000 distinct CDR3 sequences, with under 97% seen only once. The ten largest make up about 0.093% of the sample. The source material was CD4+ T cells from PBMCs. Every receptor here comes from a human donor with multiple sclerosis.

The V and J genes are TRBV6-4 and TRBJ2-2; TRBD1 matches 7 bases. The CDR3 length is 14 residues. With V trimmed by 6 bases and J by 7 bases, 8 bases remained unmatched. The V gene's germline CDR1 is MRHNA and CDR2 SNTAGT. CDR3 residues: CASSVTGDSGELFF. CDR3 nucleotide sequence: TGTGCCAGCAGCGTCACAGGGGACAGCGGGGAGCTGTTTTTT.

The rearrangement uses TRBV29-1 and TRBJ2-1; 9 bases line up with TRBD1. J lost 2 bases, V lost 6 bases, and 5 bases had no gene match. CDR1 SQVTM and CDR2 ANQGSEA come from the germline V gene. The CDR3 has 14 residues. The CDR3 nucleotides read TGCAGCGTATTGGGACAGGGCACCTACAATGAGCAGTTCTTC. It codes for CSVLGQGTYNEQFF.

V usage is TRBV7-8 and J usage is TRBJ2-7; tentatively, D is TRBD2 (6 bases). V was shortened by 3 bases and J by 0 bases, with 18 bases between the two germline ends. The CDR3 is 17 residues long. The germline V gene encodes CDR1 SGHVS and CDR2 FQNEAQ. CDR3 sequence: CASSFKGSGDLSYEQYF. In nucleotides, the CDR3 is TGTGCCAGCAGCTTCAAAGGGTCGGGGGACCTCTCCTACGAGCAGTACTTC.

The CDR3 sequence is CASSSFGAGPYGYTF. CDR3 bases: TGTGCCAGCAGTTCGTTTGGGGCAGGTCCTTATGGCTACACCTTC. This rearrangement joins TRBV12-3 or TRBV12-4 to TRBJ1-2; D perhaps matches TRBD1 (5 bases). The length of the CDR3 is 15 residues. V lost 4 bases, J lost 5 bases, and 17 bases lay in between.

The rearrangement joins TRBV20-1 to TRBJ1-3, with 9 bases identical to TRBD1. Germline V gene data show CDR1 as DFQATT and CDR2 as SNEGSKA (reference sequence). The CDR3 is 13 residues long. V lost 5 bases, J lost 4 bases, and 3 bases stayed unmatched. The CDR3 region has the DNA TGCAGTGCTTGGGACAGGGACGGAAACACCATATATTTT. It specifies CSAWDRDGNTIYF.

V usage is TRBV9 and J usage is TRBJ2-6; 9 positions match TRBD1. The CDR3 spans 18 residues. CDR1 is SGDLS, CDR2 YYNGEE, per germline. The V gene end was trimmed by 4 bases and the J gene end by 3 bases; junction bases not matched to a gene: 11. CDR3 loop: CASSLESTGGSGANVLTF. In DNA form, the CDR3 reads TGTGCCAGCAGCCTAGAGTCGACAGGGGGAAGTGGGGCCAACGTCCTGACTTTC.